Listed below are T cell receptor beta chains from one sample, sequenced in a study of T-cell memory formation after mild COVID-19. TCRdb ran MiXCR on the 5' RACE reads and lists one entry per CDR3 protein. The sample carries approximately 350,000 distinct CDR3 sequences, 10% to 15% recorded once. The sequenced sample consisted of PBMCs or a T cell subset sorted from them (not recorded which). The receptors come from a man aged 18 to 35 who had mild COVID-19 (a few samples of this study predate the infection). Cell type and time point are not known. CDR3s include the opening cysteine and the closing phenylalanine or tryptophan. D genes are given only for firm matches. Clone size is stated in some rows and not others, as once, few, many or a class when expanded.

TRBV6-5,few,TRBD1,TRBJ1-1,TGTGCCAGCAGTAGGGACAGGGGTTGGACTGAAGCTTTCTTT,CASSRDRGWTEAFF
TRBV6-6,NA,TRBD1,TRBJ2-7,TGTGCCAGCATGGACAGGGGCTCCTACGAGCAGTACTTC,CASMDRGSYEQYF
TRBV4-3,few,NA,TRBJ2-7,TGCGCCAGCAGCCAAGATTTGGTGGAACAGAACGAGCAGTACTTC,CASSQDLVEQNEQYF
TRBV24-1,many,NA,TRBJ2-2,TGTGCCACCAGTGATACTGGGGAGCTGTTTTTT,CATSDTGELFF
TRBV3-1,few,NA,TRBJ2-3,TGTGCCAGCAGCCAGCATCTACAGGGCGTCGATACAGATACGCAGTATTTT,CASSQHLQGVDTDTQYF
TRBV9,NA,TRBD2,TRBJ2-3,TGTGCCAGCAGCGTAGGGGTAGCGGGGGACACAGATACGCAGTATTTT,CASSVGVAGDTDTQYF
TRBV9,few,NA,TRBJ1-1,TGTGCCAGCAGCGTCGACGGGAAGACTGAAGCTTTCTTT,CASSVDGKTEAFF
TRBV7-3,few,NA,TRBJ2-3,TGTGCCAGCAGCCCCGGGACTCTTTCAGATACGCAGTATTTT,CASSPGTLSDTQYF
TRBV5-1,few,NA,TRBJ2-5,TGCGCCAGCAGCTCTCAGGGGGGTCAAGAGACCCAGTACTTC,CASSSQGGQETQYF
TRBV7-2,many,TRBD1,TRBJ2-7,TGTGCCAGCAGCTCCCTAGGCGGGACAGGTAATACCTACGAGCAGTACTTC,CASSSLGGTGNTYEQYF
TRBV20-1,NA,TRBD1,TRBJ1-1,TGCAGTGCTACTGGGACAGGGGGCGACCGACGGGGCACTGAAGCTTTCTTT,CSATGTGGDRRGTEAFF
TRBV11-2,few,NA,TRBJ2-5,TGTGCCAGCAGTATAGGGGCCGGGGGGCACTTAGAGACCCAGTACTTC,CASSIGAGGHLETQYF
TRBV15,many,TRBD1,TRBJ1-2,TGTGCCACCAGCAAAAGGGGACAGGTCTATGGCTACACCTTC,CATSKRGQVYGYTF
TRBV29-1,few,NA,TRBJ1-1,TGCAGCGTTGATTGGGGCCGGGACACTGAAGCTTTCTTT,CSVDWGRDTEAFF
TRBV7-2,NA,NA,TRBJ2-2,TGTGCCAGCAGCTTAGATCTGCCGAGGGAGCTGTTTTTT,CASSLDLPRELFF
TRBV4-1,NA,NA,TRBJ1-6,TGCGCCAGCAGCCAATCCAGATATAATTCACCCCTCCACTTT,CASSQSRYNSPLHF
TRBV3-2,NA,NA,TRBJ1-3,TGTGCCAGCAGCCCCGACGTGGGACAGGGACCATCTGGAAACACCATATATTTT,CASSPDVGQGPSGNTIYF
TRBV20-1,NA,NA,TRBJ2-5,TGCAGTACCAATTACAGGTCACAAGAGACCCAGTACTTC,CSTNYRSQETQYF
TRBV7-8,NA,TRBD1,TRBJ2-1,TGTGCCAGCAGCTCCAGGGGGAAGTTGTCCTACAATGAGCAGTTCTTC,CASSSRGKLSYNEQFF
TRBV5-1,NA,TRBD1,TRBJ2-3,TGCGCCAGCAGCGACCAGACAGGGGGCGCGACAGATACGCAGTATTTT,CASSDQTGGATDTQYF
TRBV11-2,once,NA,TRBJ2-2,TGTGCCAGCAGCCTCTCCCACGGGACTGCGAACACCGGGGAGCTGTTTTTT,CASSLSHGTANTGELFF
TRBV7-2,many,NA,TRBJ2-2,TGTGCCAGCAGCTTAGCTGGTAGCGGGAACACCGGGGAGCTGTTTTTT,CASSLAGSGNTGELFF
TRBV20-1,few,TRBD1,TRBJ1-2,TGCAGTGCTAGTTTACAACAGGGGTCTGGCTATGGCTACACCTTC,CSASLQQGSGYGYTF
TRBV5-1,NA,TRBD2,TRBJ2-7,TGCGCCAGCAGCTTGGGGGGACTAGCGGGCCTCTACTACGAGCAGTACTTC,CASSLGGLAGLYYEQYF
TRBV3-1,few,NA,TRBJ2-1,TGTGCCAGCAGCCAAGATTGGTTAGGGTACAATGAGCAGTTCTTC,CASSQDWLGYNEQFF
TRBV18,NA,NA,TRBJ1-5,TGTGCCACTTCCACCGGGGGTGAGCCCCAGCATTTT,CATSTGGEPQHF
TRBV7-9,many,NA,TRBJ2-7,TGTGCCAGCAGCGAGTCAGGGGCCTCGTACGAGCAGTACTTC,CASSESGASYEQYF
TRBV6-2/TRBV6-3,few,NA,TRBJ2-5,TGTGCCAGCAGCTCCCAAGATCAGTACCAAGAGACCCAGTACTTC,CASSSQDQYQETQYF
TRBV20-1,many,NA,TRBJ2-7,TGCAGTGCTAGGACAGCTGCCTACGAGCAGTACTTC,CSARTAAYEQYF
TRBV7-2,many,NA,TRBJ2-5,TGTGCCAGCAGCCCAAGGCATGAAGAGACCCAGTACTTC,CASSPRHEETQYF
TRBV27,NA,NA,TRBJ1-1,TGTGCCAGCAGTCCCGGGACGGTTAGGACTGAAGCTTTCTTT,CASSPGTVRTEAFF
TRBV5-1,NA,NA,TRBJ1-6,TGCGCCAGCAGCTTGGGCGGGTCCTGGAATTCACCCCTCCACTTT,CASSLGGSWNSPLHF
TRBV6-2/TRBV6-3,NA,TRBD1,TRBJ1-5,TGTGTCAGCAGACCTACTCCCTCTCCGGGACAGGGGATTTGGGGCAATCAGCCCCAGCATTTT,CVSRPTPSPGQGIWGNQPQHF
TRBV5-1,few,NA,TRBJ2-1,TGCGCCAGCAGCTTTGCCGGGGGGCTTAATGAGCAGTTCTTC,CASSFAGGLNEQFF
TRBV12-3/TRBV12-4,few,NA,TRBJ1-1,TGTGCCAGCACTAAGGGGGGAGGAGGGCCGAACACTGAAGCTTTCTTT,CASTKGGGGPNTEAFF
TRBV7-9,NA,TRBD1,TRBJ1-2,TGTGCCAGCAGGCATAAACAGGGGGCTAACTATGGCTACACCTTC,CASRHKQGANYGYTF
TRBV29-1,many,TRBD2,TRBJ2-1,TGCAGCGTTACCTTGGGGGGGACGAATGAGCAGTTCTTC,CSVTLGGTNEQFF
TRBV27,NA,NA,TRBJ2-3,TGTGCCAGCAGTTCTATTGGCAGGCGCACAGATACGCAGTATTTT,CASSSIGRRTDTQYF
TRBV7-6,many,TRBD2,TRBJ2-5,TGTGCCAGCAGCCCTACCAGCGGGGGACAAGAGACCCAGTACTTC,CASSPTSGGQETQYF
TRBV5-4,few,TRBD1,TRBJ1-2,TGTGCCAGCAGCTTGGCAGCGGGACAGGGGGAAGTATATGGCTACACCTTC,CASSLAAGQGEVYGYTF
TRBV24-1,many,NA,TRBJ2-5,TGTGCCACCAGTGATTTACAAGGTGCCGAAGAGACCCAGTACTTC,CATSDLQGAEETQYF
TRBV6-2/TRBV6-3,few,NA,TRBJ1-5,TGTGCCAGCAGTTACGGTGGGGCAGGCAATCAGCCCCAGCATTTT,CASSYGGAGNQPQHF
TRBV7-8,NA,TRBD1,TRBJ2-1,TGTGCCAGCAGCTCTACGACAGGGCCGTGGCTTGAGCAGTTCTTC,CASSSTTGPWLEQFF
TRBV28,NA,NA,TRBJ1-2,TGTGCCAGCAGTTGGGGCCAGGGGACATTGAGCTATGGCTACACCTTC,CASSWGQGTLSYGYTF
TRBV2,NA,NA,TRBJ2-2,TGTGCCAGCAGTCAACAAGGGAACACCGGGGAGCTGTTTTTT,CASSQQGNTGELFF
TRBV20-1,many,NA,TRBJ2-1,TGCAGTGCTGAGGGATACAATGAGCAGTTCTTC,CSAEGYNEQFF
TRBV4-3,NA,NA,TRBJ1-1,TGCGCCAGCAGCCAAGAAATGAACACTGAAGCTTTCTTT,CASSQEMNTEAFF
TRBV30,few,NA,TRBJ2-3,TGTGCCTCTTTCAGGCGGTCAGATACGCAGTATTTT,CASFRRSDTQYF
TRBV4-1,few,TRBD1,TRBJ1-5,TGCGCCAGCAGCCAAGTGCAGGGGGAAAATCAGCCCCAGCATTTT,CASSQVQGENQPQHF
TRBV6-5,few,NA,TRBJ1-1,TGTGCCAGCAGTAAACAGAAGAACACTGAAGCTTTCTTT,CASSKQKNTEAFF
TRBV11-2,few,NA,TRBJ1-1,TGTGCCAGCAGCTTAAGTTGGCAGGATAAAGCTTTCTTT,CASSLSWQDKAFF
TRBV7-2,many,TRBD1,TRBJ2-7,TGTGCCAGCAGCTTAGGATCTCCCGGGACAGGGAGCTTC,CASSLGSPGTGSF
TRBV6-2/TRBV6-3,many,NA,TRBJ1-5,TGTGCCAGCAGGGGGCTTTATAGCAATCAGCCCCAGCATTTT,CASRGLYSNQPQHF
TRBV5-6,few,NA,TRBJ1-4,TGTGCCAGCAGCTCCTCCCCTACGGGCGAAGAAAAACTGTTTTTT,CASSSSPTGEEKLFF
TRBV3-1,few,TRBD2,TRBJ2-7,TGTGCCAGCAGCCCTCTTTCTAGCGGCGAGCAGTACTTC,CASSPLSSGEQYF